This passage covers 16 T cell receptor beta chains from one sample sequenced in a study of T cell responses to AZD1222 COVID-19 vaccine. Profiling relied on immunoSEQ multiplex PCR, and the TCRdb table lists in-frame clones only, not all of them. The profile covers 150,000 to 200,000 clones, with just over 90% appearing a single time and 1% to 1.5% taken by the ten largest. Here the sequenced sample was peripheral blood, taken 28 days after the second AZD1222 dose. The receptors come from an adult who received the AZD1222 COVID-19 vaccine.

The chain recombines TRBV7-3 with TRBJ2-5; the D gene is possibly TRBD2 (6 bases). With 5 bases removed from V and 5 bases from J, the gap between germline ends came to 18 bases. This CDR3 has 15 residues. CDR1 SGHTA and CDR2 FQGTGA come from the germline V gene. CDR3 protein: CASSHEGGFLETQYF. As DNA, the CDR3 is TGTGCCAGCAGCCACGAAGGAGGGTTCCTGGAGACCCAGTACTTC. The variable domain in full, completed from reference TRBV7-3 and TRBJ2-5, reads GAGVSQTPSNKVTEKGKYVELRCDPISGHTALYWYRQSLGQGPEFLIYFQGTGAADDSGLPNDRFFAVRPEGSVSTLKIQRTERGDSAVYLCASSHEGGFLETQYFGPGTRLLVL.

In its sample, this clone was seen once. This chain connects TRBV5-1 to TRBJ2-3; weak D call: TRBD1 (6 bases). The CDR3 totals 14 residues. The germline V gene encodes CDR1 SGHRS and CDR2 YFSETQ. Trimming removed 0 bases at V and 2 bases at J, with 7 bases between. The CDR3 sequence: CASSLDRATDTQYF. CDR3 DNA sequence: TGCGCCAGCAGCTTGGACAGGGCCACAGATACGCAGTATTTT.

The chain uses TRBV7-8 and TRBJ1-1; TRBD1 is a possible D gene (6 bases). CDR1 is SGHVS and CDR2 is FQNEAQ in the germline V gene. V lost 1 base to trimming and J lost 1 base, with 13 bases between them. This CDR3 comprises 16 residues. This chain's CDR3 is CASSLGRTDANTEAFF. As DNA, the CDR3 is TGTGCCAGCAGCTTAGGCCGGACAGACGCGAACACTGAAGCTTTCTTT.

In this sample, this clone turned up once. This sequence joins TRBV20-1 and TRBJ1-4, with a possible D match to TRBD1 (6 bases). CDR1 and CDR2 (germline): DFQATT, SNEGSKA (reference sequence). V dropped 3 bases and J dropped 5 bases, with 10 bases sitting between them. This CDR3 is 13 amino acids long. This chain's CDR3 is CSASSRGNEKLFF. The CDR3 DNA reads TGCAGTGCTAGTTCGAGGGGGAATGAAAAACTGTTTTTT.

The J gene is TRBJ1-1, the V gene TRBV13; a possible D gene is TRBD1 (5 bases). The CDR3 is made up of 13 amino acids. V gave up 5 bases and J gave up 2 bases, with 9 bases separating them. The germline V gene has CDR1 PRHDT and CDR2 FYEKMQ (reference sequence). CDR3 loop: CASSRQTNTEAFF. The DNA for the CDR3 is TGTGCCAGCAGCCGACAGACTAACACTGAAGCTTTCTTT.

For the CDR3, the DNA is TGCAGCGTTGAAATCGATGAGCAGTTCTTC. It yields the protein CSVEIDEQFF. The chain has TRBV29-1 and TRBJ2-1; D not resolved. Germline lookup yields CDR1 SQVTM and CDR2 ANQGSEA. This CDR3 has 10 amino acids. Trimming pared 2 bases from V and 8 bases from J, leaving 4 bases between.

The chain recombines TRBV19 with TRBJ2-7; either TRBD1 or TRBD2 may supply D (5 bases each). Per the germline V gene, CDR1 is LNHDA and CDR2 is SQIVND (reference sequence). This CDR3 region has 15 residues. V lost 0 bases, J lost 1 base, and 10 bases lay in between. For the CDR3, the DNA is TGTGCCAGTAGTATAGAGAGGGGCGCGTCCTACGAGCAGTACTTC. Translation gives CASSIERGASYEQYF.

The J gene is TRBJ1-1, the V gene TRBV4-2; tentatively, D is TRBD1 (6 bases). The V end lost 3 bases, the J end lost 1 base, and 12 bases lay between the germline ends. Germline lookup yields CDR1 LGHNA and CDR2 YNFKEQ. The CDR3 is 15 amino acids. The CDR3 loop is CASSQGPGANTEAFF. CDR3 DNA sequence: TGTGCCAGCAGCCAGGGGCCGGGGGCGAACACTGAAGCTTTCTTT.

V usage is TRBV7-2 and J usage is TRBJ1-4; 7 bases match TRBD1. Per the germline V gene, CDR1 is SGHTA and CDR2 is FQGNSA. V shed 4 bases and J 4 bases; nucleotides not matched to a gene: 9. The length of the CDR3 is 16 residues. The CDR3 sequence is CASSSLPGQINEKLFF. The CDR3 DNA reads TGTGCCAGCAGCTCGCTCCCGGGACAGATTAATGAAAAACTGTTTTTT.

This clone was recorded only once. The rearrangement joins TRBV27 to TRBJ1-4; 7 positions match TRBD1. The CDR3 length is 18 residues. Germline values: CDR1 MNHEY, CDR2 SMNVEV (reference sequence). V was pared by 5 bases and J by 2 bases, with 14 bases of the junction left unmatched. CDR3 nucleotides: TGTGCCAGCAGTCCTAGACGGGCGGGACAGCCCACTAATGAAAAACTGTTTTTT. It translates to CASSPRRAGQPTNEKLFF. The full variable domain, its missing parts supplied by reference TRBV27 and TRBJ1-4, is EAQVTQNPRYLITVTGKKLTVTCSQNMNHEYMSWYRQDPGLGLRQIYYSMNVEVTDKGDVPEGYKVSRKEKRNFPLILESPSPNQTSLYFCASSPRRAGQPTNEKLFFGSGTQLSVL.

The chain joins TRBV19 to TRBJ1-6; 8 nucleotides align to TRBD1. Trimming took 3 bases from V and 12 from J; bases not matched to a gene: 7. CDR1 and CDR2 from the germline V gene are LNHDA and SQIVND (reference sequence). The CDR3 loop spans 14 amino acids. The CDR3 loop is CASSISDRGRPLHF. The CDR3 DNA reads TGTGCCAGTAGTATTAGCGACAGGGGCCGACCCCTCCACTTT.

The chain combines TRBV10-1 with TRBJ1-2; D unclear. Trimming left V 2 bases short and J 3 bases short, with 4 bases between. The CDR3 runs to 12 residues. Germline CDR1 reads WNHNN; CDR2 reads SYGVQD (reference sequence). The CDR3 region has the DNA TGCGCCAGCAGTGAGCCCTACTATGGCTACACCTTC. Protein sequence: CASSEPYYGYTF.

The table lists this clone with a few counts. Distinct nucleotide sequences in the sample also encode this CDR3. The V call is TRBV28, the J call TRBJ2-5; possible D gene TRBD1, 5 bases. Trimming pared 4 bases from V and 5 bases from J, leaving 8 bases between. Germline loops: CDR1 MDHEN, CDR2 SYDVKM. The CDR3 totals 12 residues. CDR3 sequence: CASSSGKETQYF. In nucleotides, the CDR3 is TGTGCCAGCAGTTCAGGGAAGGAGACCCAGTACTTC.

This chain uses TRBV18 with TRBJ1-6, with 7 positions matching TRBD1. The CDR3 is 14 residues long. V was clipped by 4 bases and J by 9 bases; unmatched bases: 6. CDR1 KGHSH and CDR2 LQKENI come from the germline V gene. The CDR3: CASSQTGLISPLHF. The CDR3 nucleotides are TGTGCCAGCTCACAGACAGGGCTGATTTCACCCCTCCACTTT.

For the CDR3, the DNA is TGCGCCAGCAGCTTGAGGGCCCAGAACACTGAAGCTTTCTTT. This encodes CASSLRAQNTEAFF. This sequence joins TRBV5-1 and TRBJ1-1; D remains unclear. This CDR3 spans 14 amino acids. In germline, CDR1 is SGHRS, CDR2 YFSETQ. Trimming stripped 1 base from V and 1 base from J, with 8 bases between.

CDR3 loop: CASRLAGNPRETQYF. The DNA of the CDR3 is TGTGCAAGTCGCTTAGCAGGAAATCCGAGGGAGACCCAGTACTTC. The chain links TRBV12-2 to TRBJ2-5; the tabulated D call, TRBD2, remains unverified against the DNA. TRBV12-2 counts as a pseudogene. This CDR3 region has 15 residues.